This passage covers 27 T cell receptor beta chains from one sample sequenced in a study of blood T cell repertoires in COVID-19. Here immunoSEQ multiplex PCR was the method, and the copy in TCRdb shows in-frame clones only, minus some. Of fewer than 250,000 clones listed, approximately 85% were seen once; the top ten hold 4% to 5%. What was sequenced was peripheral blood. The receptors stem from a woman aged 70 to 79 with acute or convalescent COVID-19.

This clone appeared once. The chain employs TRBV6-5 and TRBJ1-1; D is possibly TRBD1 (5 bases). Germline V gene sequence: CDR1 MNHEY, CDR2 SVGAGI. V was shortened by 8 bases and J by 3 bases, with 19 bases between the two germline ends. This CDR3 region has 15 residues. The DNA for the CDR3 is TGTGCCAGCCGTTCTCAGACAGACTGGGACACTGAAGCTTTCTTT. It specifies CASRSQTDWDTEAFF.

This clone has only one observation. The chain combines TRBV9 with TRBJ1-1; 7 positions agree with TRBD1. The CDR3 runs to 16 residues. Germline loops: CDR1 SGDLS, CDR2 YYNGEE. The trim removed 5 bases at V and 1 base at J, leaving 11 bases unmatched. The CDR3 region has the DNA TGTGCCAGCAGACGGACAGGCAATGCTAAGAACACTGAAGCTTTCTTT. Its protein product is CASRRTGNAKNTEAFF.

This clone was seen a few times. The genes are TRBV28 and TRBJ1-5; TRBD1 aligns across 7 bases. J gave up 6 bases and V 3 bases, and 11 bases lay outside the gene matches. CDR1 is MDHEN and CDR2 is SYDVKM in the germline V gene. The CDR3 is 16 amino acids. The CDR3 sequence is CASSFPGGQGGQPQHF. CDR3 nucleotide sequence: TGTGCCAGCAGTTTCCCGGGCGGCCAGGGGGGTCAGCCCCAGCATTTT.

The V call is TRBV7-8, the J call TRBJ1-2; D is perhaps TRBD1 (5 bases). Germline assignment: CDR1 SGHVS and CDR2 FQNEAQ. Trimming removed 2 bases at V and 6 bases at J, with 19 bases between. The length of the CDR3 is 16 residues. CDR3 loop: CASSLSSPGKRDGYTF. The DNA of the CDR3 is TGTGCCAGCAGCTTAAGTTCCCCAGGGAAAAGGGATGGCTACACCTTC.

This rearrangement joins TRBV29-1 to TRBJ1-4; a weak D match, TRBD1 (6 bases). Trimming cost V 4 bases and J 11 bases, with 17 bases left between them. The CDR3 consists of 13 residues. Germline lookup yields CDR1 SQVTM and CDR2 ANQGSEA. The CDR3 here is CSVGQGGVDKLFF. The CDR3 region has the DNA TGCAGCGTTGGCCAAGGGGGAGTCGATAAACTGTTTTTT.

J is TRBJ2-7 and V is TRBV6-5; 9 bases agree with TRBD1. CDR1 is MNHEY and CDR2 is SVGAGI in the germline V gene. This CDR3 has 14 residues. V shed 8 bases, J shed 0 bases, and the junction held 5 bases outside the gene matches. In nucleotides, the CDR3 is TGTGCCAGCGGGGGGACAGGGCGCTCCTACGAGCAGTACTTC. Translation gives CASGGTGRSYEQYF.

This sequence joins TRBV30 and TRBJ1-2, with a tentative D call TRBD1 (5 bases). This CDR3 has 15 residues. The V and J ends lost 1 base and 3 bases respectively, with 15 bases between them. Germline V lookup: CDR1 GTSNPN, CDR2 SVGIG (reference sequence). The CDR3 protein is CAWSAAGGDDYGYTF. The CDR3 nucleotides are TGTGCCTGGAGTGCCGCCGGGGGTGATGACTATGGCTACACCTTC.

This rearrangement joins TRBV24-1 to TRBJ2-2, with 10 bases lining up with TRBD1. This CDR3 contains 16 residues. The germline CDR1 and CDR2 sequences are KGHDR and SFDVKD. J lost 6 bases, V lost 7 bases, and 10 bases had no gene match. The DNA of the CDR3 is TGTGCCACCAGGGAGACAGGGGGCACTGGGTCCGGGGAGCTGTTTTTT. Translation: CATRETGGTGSGELFF.

The rearrangement links TRBV6-6 to TRBJ2-7, with 11 bases lining up with TRBD2. Germline CDR1 MNHNY, CDR2 SVGAGI (reference sequence). V shed 7 bases and J 0 bases; nucleotides not matched to a gene: 8. The CDR3 extends over 16 amino acids. The CDR3 region has the DNA TGTGCCAGCACTACGACTAGCGGGGCTTCCTCCTACGAGCAGTACTTC. This codes for CASTTTSGASSYEQYF.

V is TRBV2 and J is TRBJ1-5; 10 bases are a match to TRBD1. J lost 6 bases, V lost 6 bases, and 8 bases had no gene match. Germline loops: CDR1 SNHLY, CDR2 FYNNEI. CDR3 length: 15 residues. DNA of the CDR3: TGTGCCAGCAGCTTCGGGACAGGGGTGGCTCAGCCCCAGCATTTT. Amino acids: CASSFGTGVAQPQHF.

The rearrangement joins TRBV7-2 to TRBJ2-1; 7 bases align to TRBD1. V shed 6 bases, J shed 4 bases, and the junction held 9 bases outside the gene matches. The germline gives CDR1 SGHTA, CDR2 FQGNSA. The CDR3 is 15 residues long. The CDR3 DNA follows: TGTGCCAGCAGATATGGGGGACAGCGGTACAATGAGCAGTTCTTC. It codes for CASRYGGQRYNEQFF.

CDR3 residues: CSVAPRQGYEQYF. The CDR3 DNA reads TGCAGCGTCGCCCCTAGACAGGGCTACGAGCAGTACTTC. V gene TRBV29-1 combines with J gene TRBJ2-7; 7 bases align to TRBD1. CDR1 is SQVTM and CDR2 is ANQGSEA in the germline V gene. This CDR3 comprises 13 residues. J gave up 3 bases and V 6 bases, and 8 bases lay outside the gene matches.

The V call is TRBV29-1, the J call TRBJ2-7; 8 bases are a match to TRBD1. Germline V gene sequence: CDR1 SQVTM, CDR2 ANQGSEA. V lost 5 bases, J lost 4 bases, and 10 bases stayed unmatched. This CDR3 region has 14 residues. The chain's CDR3 is CSVSSWDRLYEQYF. In DNA, the CDR3 is TGCAGCGTTTCATCTTGGGACAGGTTATACGAGCAGTACTTC.

The chain links TRBV7-5 to TRBJ1-2; no check of the table's D call, TRBD1, against the DNA was made. TRBV7-5 is designated a pseudogene. The CDR3 totals 18 residues. CDR3 nucleotides: TGTGCCAGAAGCATGAACCGGGACAGGGGTACGTGTGACTATGGCTACACCTTC. Amino acid sequence: CARSMNRDRGTCDYGYTF.

The genes are TRBV10-3 and TRBJ1-1; D is unresolved. V was cut by 5 bases and J by 2 bases, with 12 bases left in between. Germline V gene lookup returns CDR1 ENHRY and CDR2 SYGVKD. The CDR3 sequence is 14 residues long. The CDR3 loop reads CAISLRQRNTEAFF. The CDR3 nucleotides are TGTGCCATCAGTCTCCGGCAGCGTAACACTGAAGCTTTCTTT.

This chain joins TRBV3-1 (or the pseudogene TRBV3-2) and TRBJ1-1, with D unclear. Per germline, CDR1 LGHDT and CDR2 YNNKEL (reference sequence). V lost 0 bases to trimming and J lost 5 bases, with 7 bases between them. The CDR3 is made up of 13 amino acids. CDR3 residues: CASSQEPGTEAFF. The CDR3 region has the DNA TGTGCCAGCAGCCAAGAACCGGGGACTGAAGCTTTCTTT.

This clone was found a few times. The chain combines TRBV6-4 with TRBJ2-7, with 7 nucleotides matching TRBD1. This CDR3 has 14 amino acids. V shed 7 bases and J 3 bases; nucleotides not matched to a gene: 9. CDR1 and CDR2 from the germline V gene are MRHNA and SNTAGT. The CDR3: CASTDRVLGYEQYF. DNA for the CDR3: TGTGCCAGCACCGACAGGGTTTTAGGCTACGAGCAGTACTTC.

In its sample, this clone was seen many times. The J gene is TRBJ1-6, the V gene TRBV3-1 (or the pseudogene TRBV3-2); D possibly corresponds to TRBD1 (5 bases). The CDR3 runs 19 residues. CDR1 is LGHDT and CDR2 is YNNKEL in the germline V gene (reference sequence). The germline V and J ends were trimmed by 0 bases and 0 bases, with 15 bases remaining between them. The CDR3 spells CASSQDLIQAFSYNSPLHF. CDR3 nucleotides: TGTGCCAGCAGCCAAGATCTAATACAGGCGTTCTCCTATAATTCACCCCTCCACTTT.

This chain connects TRBV29-1 to TRBJ2-7; D perhaps matches TRBD2 (7 bases). Trimming cost V 6 bases and J 7 bases, with 22 bases left between them. This CDR3 region has 14 residues. Germline loops: CDR1 SQVTM, CDR2 ANQGSEA. The CDR3 loop reads CSVQFRGASGEQYF. In DNA, the CDR3 is TGCAGCGTCCAGTTTCGGGGGGCTTCGGGTGAGCAGTACTTC.

This chain uses TRBV10-3 with TRBJ1-2; the D is unclear. V dropped 6 bases and J dropped 2 bases, with 10 bases sitting between them. CDR1 and CDR2 from the germline V gene are ENHRY and SYGVKD. The CDR3 is made up of 13 amino acids. The CDR3, as DNA: TGTGCCATCAGCCATACAGAGAACTATGGCTACACCTTC. Protein sequence: CAISHTENYGYTF.

The chain recombines TRBV3-1 (or the pseudogene TRBV3-2) with TRBJ1-2, with D uncertain. Trimming took 0 bases from V and 4 from J, leaving 12 bases between them. Germline CDR1 LGHDT, CDR2 YNNKEL (reference sequence). CDR3 length: 15 residues. The CDR3: CASSQDSVGSYGYTF. The CDR3 bases are TGTGCCAGCAGCCAAGATTCGGTCGGGTCCTATGGCTACACCTTC.

The table lists this clone with a count of one. The rearrangement joins TRBV12-5 to TRBJ2-1; 10 positions match TRBD2. J was trimmed by 4 bases and V by 1 base; bases with no gene match: 7. This CDR3 comprises 17 residues. CDR1 is LGHNT and CDR2 is FRNRAP in the germline V gene. CDR3 DNA: TGTGCTAGTGGTTTGGACTTGCTAGCGGGGGAGTACAATGAGCAGTTCTTC. Translated, it gives CASGLDLLAGEYNEQFF.

CDR3: CASSLVRGTGELFF. In nucleotides, the CDR3 is TGTGCCAGCAGCTTAGTTCGAGGCACCGGGGAGCTGTTTTTT. V gene TRBV7-2 combines with J gene TRBJ2-2; D not resolved. Germline V lookup: CDR1 SGHTA, CDR2 FQGNSA. This CDR3 spans 14 amino acids. Trimming shortened V by 1 base and J by 4 bases, and 7 bases separated the two germline ends.

The sample holds a few counts of this clone. The chain combines TRBV2 with TRBJ2-3, with D possibly TRBD2 on 5 matching bases. Germline V CDR1 and CDR2: SNHLY, FYNNEI. The CDR3 spans 12 residues. V was shortened by 4 bases and J by 7 bases, with 9 bases between the two germline ends. This CDR3 reads CASSVTGNTQYF. CDR3 DNA sequence: TGTGCCAGCAGTGTTACGGGGAATACGCAGTATTTT.

The chain uses TRBV18 and TRBJ2-7; 14 nucleotides align to TRBD2. Germline values: CDR1 KGHSH, CDR2 LQKENI. The CDR3 runs to 16 residues. V was clipped by 5 bases and J by 4 bases; unmatched bases: 7. The CDR3 sequence: CASSSPTSGGGYEQYF. As DNA, the CDR3 is TGTGCCAGCTCATCCCCGACTAGCGGGGGGGGATACGAGCAGTACTTC.

This clone was counted only a few times. The J gene is TRBJ2-3, the V gene TRBV28; 8 bases align to TRBD2. The CDR3 contains 14 residues. With V trimmed by 3 bases and J by 3 bases, 2 bases remained unmatched. Germline V gene lookup returns CDR1 MDHEN and CDR2 SYDVKM. The CDR3 sequence is CASSFLAGTDTQYF. The CDR3, as DNA: TGTGCCAGCAGTTTTTTAGCGGGAACAGATACGCAGTATTTT.

This sequence joins TRBV11-3 and TRBJ2-3, with D perhaps TRBD2 (6 bases). The CDR3 loop spans 15 amino acids. V was clipped by 1 base and J by 0 bases, with 8 bases between them. The V gene's germline CDR1 is SGHNT and CDR2 YENEEA. The CDR3 nucleotides are TGTGCCAGCAGCTTAGGGGCGGGGAGCACAGATACGCAGTATTTT. Translated: CASSLGAGSTDTQYF.